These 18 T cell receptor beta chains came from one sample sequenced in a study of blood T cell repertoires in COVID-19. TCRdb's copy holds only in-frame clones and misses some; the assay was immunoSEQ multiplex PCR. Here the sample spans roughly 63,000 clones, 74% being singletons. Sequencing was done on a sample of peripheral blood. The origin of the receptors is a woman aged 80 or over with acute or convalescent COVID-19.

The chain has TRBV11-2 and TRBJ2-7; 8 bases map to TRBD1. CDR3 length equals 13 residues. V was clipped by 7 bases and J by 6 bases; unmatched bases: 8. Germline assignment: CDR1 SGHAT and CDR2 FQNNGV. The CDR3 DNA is TGTGCCAGCACCCCAGGGGGCAAGAGCGAGCAGTACTTC. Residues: CASTPGGKSEQYF.

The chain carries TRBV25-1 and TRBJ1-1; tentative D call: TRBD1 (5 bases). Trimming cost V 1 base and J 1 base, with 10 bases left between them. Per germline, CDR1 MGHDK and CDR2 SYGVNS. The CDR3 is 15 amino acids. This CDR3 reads CASSELGGENTEAFF. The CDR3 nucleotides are TGTGCCAGCAGTGAATTGGGGGGAGAGAACACTGAAGCTTTCTTT.

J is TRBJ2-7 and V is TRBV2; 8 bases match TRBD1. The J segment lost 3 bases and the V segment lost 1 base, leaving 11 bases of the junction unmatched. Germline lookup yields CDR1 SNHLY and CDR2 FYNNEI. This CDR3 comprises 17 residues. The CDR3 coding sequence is TGTGCCAGCAGTGAAGTCGTGGACAGGGCAAGTAACTACGAGCAGTACTTC. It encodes CASSEVVDRASNYEQYF.

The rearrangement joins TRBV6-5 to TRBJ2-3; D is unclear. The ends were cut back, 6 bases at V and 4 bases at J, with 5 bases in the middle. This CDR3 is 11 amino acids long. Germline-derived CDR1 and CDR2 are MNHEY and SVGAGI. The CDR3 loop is CASRIADTQYF. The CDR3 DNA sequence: TGTGCCAGCAGGATAGCAGATACGCAGTATTTT.

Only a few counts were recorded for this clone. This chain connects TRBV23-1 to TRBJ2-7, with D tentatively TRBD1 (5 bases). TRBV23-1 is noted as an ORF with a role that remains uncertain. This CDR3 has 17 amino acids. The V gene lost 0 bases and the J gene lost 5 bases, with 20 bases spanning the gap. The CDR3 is CASSQSSCFTGRHEQYF. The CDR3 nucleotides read TGCGCCAGCAGTCAATCAAGTTGTTTTACAGGTCGACACGAGCAGTACTTC.

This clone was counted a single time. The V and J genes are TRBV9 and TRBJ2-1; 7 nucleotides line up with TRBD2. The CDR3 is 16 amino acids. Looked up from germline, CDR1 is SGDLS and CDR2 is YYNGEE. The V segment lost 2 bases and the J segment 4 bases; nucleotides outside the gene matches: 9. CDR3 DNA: TGTGCCAGCAGCGTCTTGGCGGGAGCGGAATACAATGAGCAGTTCTTC. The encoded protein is CASSVLAGAEYNEQFF.

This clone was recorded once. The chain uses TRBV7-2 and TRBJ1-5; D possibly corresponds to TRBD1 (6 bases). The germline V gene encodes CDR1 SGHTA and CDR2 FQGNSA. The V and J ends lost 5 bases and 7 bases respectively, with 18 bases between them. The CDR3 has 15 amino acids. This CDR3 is CASSPSPGGRQPQHF. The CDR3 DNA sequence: TGTGCCAGCAGCCCCTCACCCGGGGGGCGACAGCCCCAGCATTTT.

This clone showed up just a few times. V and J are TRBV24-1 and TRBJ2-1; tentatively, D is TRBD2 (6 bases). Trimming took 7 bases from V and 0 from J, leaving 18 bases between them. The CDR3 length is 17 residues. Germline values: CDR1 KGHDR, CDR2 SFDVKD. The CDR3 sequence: CATRGEEGESSYNEQFF. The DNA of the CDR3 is TGTGCCACCAGGGGGGAGGAGGGAGAAAGCTCCTACAATGAGCAGTTCTTC.

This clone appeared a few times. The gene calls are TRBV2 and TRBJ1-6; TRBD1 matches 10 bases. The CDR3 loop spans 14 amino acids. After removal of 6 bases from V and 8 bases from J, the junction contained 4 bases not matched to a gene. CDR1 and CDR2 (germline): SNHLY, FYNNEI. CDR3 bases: TGTGCCAGCAGCCCCGGGACAGGGGATTCACCCCTCCACTTT. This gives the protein CASSPGTGDSPLHF.

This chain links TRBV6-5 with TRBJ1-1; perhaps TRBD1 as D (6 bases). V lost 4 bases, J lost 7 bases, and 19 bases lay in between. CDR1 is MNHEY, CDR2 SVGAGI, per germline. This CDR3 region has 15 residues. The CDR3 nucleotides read TGTGCCAGCAGTTCCGCGCGGGCTCCCAGGGGTGAAGCTTTCTTT. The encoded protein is CASSSARAPRGEAFF.

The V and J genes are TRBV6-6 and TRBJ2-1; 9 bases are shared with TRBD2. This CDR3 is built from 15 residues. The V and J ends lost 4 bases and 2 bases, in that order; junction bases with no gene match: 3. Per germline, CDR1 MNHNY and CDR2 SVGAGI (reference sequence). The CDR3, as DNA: TGTGCCAGCAGTTCTGCTAGCGGGGCCTACAATGAGCAGTTCTTC. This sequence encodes CASSSASGAYNEQFF.

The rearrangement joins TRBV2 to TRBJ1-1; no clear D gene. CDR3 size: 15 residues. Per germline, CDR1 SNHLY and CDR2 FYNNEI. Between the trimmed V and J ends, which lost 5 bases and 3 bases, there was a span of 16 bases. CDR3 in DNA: TGTGCCAGCAGTAGATACAGCGGTGGGGACACTGAAGCTTTCTTT. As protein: CASSRYSGGDTEAFF.

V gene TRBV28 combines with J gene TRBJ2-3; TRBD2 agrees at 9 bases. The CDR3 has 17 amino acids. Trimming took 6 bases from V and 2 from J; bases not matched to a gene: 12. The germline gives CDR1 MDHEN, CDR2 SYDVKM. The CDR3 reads CASSLADSGRDTDTQYF. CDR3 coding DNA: TGTGCCAGCAGCCTAGCCGATAGCGGGAGAGACACAGATACGCAGTATTTT.

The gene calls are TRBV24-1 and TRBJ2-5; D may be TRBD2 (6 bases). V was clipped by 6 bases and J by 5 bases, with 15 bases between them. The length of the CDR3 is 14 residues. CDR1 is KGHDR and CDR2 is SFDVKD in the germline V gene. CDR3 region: CATSLGTGGETQYF. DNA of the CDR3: TGTGCCACCAGTCTTGGAACAGGAGGGGAGACCCAGTACTTC.

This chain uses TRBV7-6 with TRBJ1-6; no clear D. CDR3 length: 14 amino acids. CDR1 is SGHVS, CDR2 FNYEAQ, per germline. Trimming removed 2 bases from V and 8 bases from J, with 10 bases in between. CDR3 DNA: TGTGCCAGCAGCTTAACGGATCGGGATTCACCCCTCCACTTT. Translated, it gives CASSLTDRDSPLHF. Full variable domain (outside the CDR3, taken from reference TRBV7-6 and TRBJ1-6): GAGVSQSPRYKVTKRGQDVALRCDPISGHVSLYWYRQALGQGPEFLTYFNYEAQQDKSGLPNDRFSAERPEGSISTLTIQRTEQRDSAMYRCASSLTDRDSPLHFGNGTRLTVT.

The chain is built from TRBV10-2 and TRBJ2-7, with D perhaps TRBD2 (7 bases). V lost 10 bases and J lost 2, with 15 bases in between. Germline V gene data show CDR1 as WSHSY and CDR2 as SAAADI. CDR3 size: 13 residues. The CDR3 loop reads CATSRGGTYEQYF. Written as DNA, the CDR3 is TGCGCCACCTCAAGGGGGGGCACCTACGAGCAGTACTTC.

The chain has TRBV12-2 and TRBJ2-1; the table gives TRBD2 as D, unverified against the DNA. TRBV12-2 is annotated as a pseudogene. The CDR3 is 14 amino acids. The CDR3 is CASRLALSYNEQFF. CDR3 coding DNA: TGTGCAAGTCGCTTAGCACTATCCTACAATGAGCAGTTCTTC.

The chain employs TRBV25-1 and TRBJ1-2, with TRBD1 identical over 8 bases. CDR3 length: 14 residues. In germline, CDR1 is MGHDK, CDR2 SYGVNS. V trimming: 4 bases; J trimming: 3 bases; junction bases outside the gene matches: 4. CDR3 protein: CASSGPTGDYGYTF. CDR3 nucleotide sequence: TGTGCCAGCAGTGGCCCGACAGGGGACTATGGCTACACCTTC.